A selection of T cell receptor beta chains follows, all from one sample in a study of Graves' ophthalmopathy and Graves' hyperthyroidism. TCRdb reprocessed the multiplex PCR reads via MiXCR and lists one record per CDR3 protein. The data show 200,000 to 250,000 distinct CDR3 sequences, roughly 21% seen once. The sequenced sample consisted of peripheral blood. The receptor set was obtained from a woman aged 50 to 60 with Graves' ophthalmopathy. Each CDR3 is given with its conserved first and last residue. The order of the fields is V gene, J gene, clone size, D gene, CDR3 DNA, CDR3 protein. D genes are given only for firm matches. The size entry is marked missing in some rows and otherwise reads once, few, many or a size class.

v_gene: TRBV5-1
j_gene: TRBJ2-3
abundance: .
d_gene: .
CDR3nt: TGCGCCAGCAGCGAACAGCTGAATACGCAGTATTTT
CDR3aa: CASSEQLNTQYF

v_gene: TRBV28
j_gene: TRBJ2-5
abundance: many
d_gene: TRBD2
CDR3nt: TGTGCCAGCAGTTCAGCGGGACTAGCGGCCGACTGGGAGACCCAGTACTTC
CDR3aa: CASSSAGLAADWETQYF

v_gene: TRBV5-1
j_gene: TRBJ2-2
abundance: many
d_gene: TRBD1
CDR3nt: TGCGCCAGCAGCTGGGGGACAGGGTACACCGGGGAGCTGTTTTTT
CDR3aa: CASSWGTGYTGELFF

v_gene: TRBV19
j_gene: TRBJ1-5
abundance: once
d_gene: .
CDR3nt: TGTGCCAGTAGTGGGACTCCAAGGGAGCCCCAGCATTTT
CDR3aa: CASSGTPREPQHF

v_gene: TRBV20-1
j_gene: TRBJ2-5
abundance: .
d_gene: TRBD2
CDR3nt: TGCAGTGCTAGAGATCGGGGGGTAGGAGAGACCCAGTACTTC
CDR3aa: CSARDRGVGETQYF

v_gene: TRBV29-1
j_gene: TRBJ2-5
abundance: many
d_gene: .
CDR3nt: TGCAGCGTGGCCAAAGGGCAAGAGACCCAGTACTTC
CDR3aa: CSVAKGQETQYF

v_gene: TRBV5-1
j_gene: TRBJ2-7
abundance: once
d_gene: TRBD2
CDR3nt: TGCGCCAGCAGCTTGGGACTAGCGGGAGGCCCAAACTTC
CDR3aa: CASSLGLAGGPNF

v_gene: TRBV19
j_gene: TRBJ1-1
abundance: many
d_gene: TRBD1
CDR3nt: TGTGCCAGTAGTAATACAGGGGGCACTGAAGCTTTCTTT
CDR3aa: CASSNTGGTEAFF

v_gene: TRBV2
j_gene: TRBJ1-3
abundance: many
d_gene: .
CDR3nt: TGTGCCAGCAGGGGCATGTCCGGCACCATATATTTT
CDR3aa: CASRGMSGTIYF

v_gene: TRBV5-1
j_gene: TRBJ2-7
abundance: .
d_gene: TRBD1
CDR3nt: TGCGCCAGCAGCGAGAGACAGGGATATAGGGCCTACGAGCAGTACTTC
CDR3aa: CASSERQGYRAYEQYF

v_gene: TRBV29-1
j_gene: TRBJ2-7
abundance: many
d_gene: .
CDR3nt: TGCAGCGCCAGTATTGGGCCCCCCGAGCAGTACTTC
CDR3aa: CSASIGPPEQYF

v_gene: TRBV12-3/TRBV12-4
j_gene: TRBJ2-2
abundance: few
d_gene: .
CDR3nt: TGTGCCAGCAGTTTTTACGGGATCGGGAACACCGGGGAGCTGTTTTTT
CDR3aa: CASSFYGIGNTGELFF

v_gene: TRBV2
j_gene: TRBJ2-3
abundance: many
d_gene: TRBD1
CDR3nt: TGTGCCAGCGTCGGTAATCAGGGGGCTGTAGGTACGCAGTATTTT
CDR3aa: CASVGNQGAVGTQYF

v_gene: TRBV20-1
j_gene: TRBJ1-5
abundance: many
d_gene: .
CDR3nt: TGCAGTGCTTCCGAGGGGGGCAATCAGCCCCAGCATTTT
CDR3aa: CSASEGGNQPQHF

v_gene: TRBV6-2/TRBV6-3
j_gene: TRBJ2-2
abundance: many
d_gene: TRBD1
CDR3nt: TGTGCCAGCAGTAGTCCTGACAGGGGGCTCGGCGGGGAGCTGTTTTTT
CDR3aa: CASSSPDRGLGGELFF

v_gene: TRBV9
j_gene: TRBJ1-5
abundance: many
d_gene: .
CDR3nt: TGTGCCAGCAGCGTAGGCGGTAATAGCAATCAGCCCCAGCATTTT
CDR3aa: CASSVGGNSNQPQHF

v_gene: TRBV20-1
j_gene: TRBJ2-7
abundance: many
d_gene: .
CDR3nt: TGCAGTGCTAGCAGGGGGGCCTACGAGCAGTACTTC
CDR3aa: CSASRGAYEQYF

v_gene: TRBV4-2
j_gene: TRBJ2-5
abundance: many
d_gene: TRBD2
CDR3nt: TGTGCCAGCAGCCAAGATCTGAAGACTAGCGGCCAAGAGACCCAGTACTTC
CDR3aa: CASSQDLKTSGQETQYF

v_gene: TRBV5-1
j_gene: TRBJ2-5
abundance: .
d_gene: .
CDR3nt: TGCGCCAGCAGCCCGGCAGGCAGGCAAGAGACCCAGTACTTC
CDR3aa: CASSPAGRQETQYF

v_gene: TRBV7-9
j_gene: TRBJ1-1
abundance: many
d_gene: .
CDR3nt: TGTGCCAGCAGGCCGCCTGGAGCCACTGAAGCTTTCTTT
CDR3aa: CASRPPGATEAFF

v_gene: TRBV30
j_gene: TRBJ1-2
abundance: many
d_gene: TRBD1
CDR3nt: TGTGCCTGGAGTGAGGGACAGGGGTACTATGGCTACACCTTC
CDR3aa: CAWSEGQGYYGYTF

v_gene: TRBV2
j_gene: TRBJ1-1
abundance: many
d_gene: .
CDR3nt: TGTGCCAGCGTGGTAGACATGAACACTGAAGCTTTCTTT
CDR3aa: CASVVDMNTEAFF

v_gene: TRBV7-8
j_gene: TRBJ2-7
abundance: many
d_gene: TRBD2
CDR3nt: TGTGCCAGCAGCTTACAGGAGCGGGACTCCTACGAGCAGTACTTC
CDR3aa: CASSLQERDSYEQYF

v_gene: TRBV6-5
j_gene: TRBJ1-1
abundance: many
d_gene: .
CDR3nt: TGTGCCAGCAGACCTACCCCAGATACTTCGGGTGAAGCTTTCTTT
CDR3aa: CASRPTPDTSGEAFF

v_gene: TRBV30
j_gene: TRBJ1-6
abundance: many
d_gene: TRBD1
CDR3nt: TGTGCCTGGAGTAGACAGGGGGGAAATAATTCACCCCTCCACTTT
CDR3aa: CAWSRQGGNNSPLHF

v_gene: TRBV12-5
j_gene: TRBJ1-3
abundance: many
d_gene: .
CDR3nt: TGTGCTAGTGGTGAGACCTCTGGAAACACCATATATTTT
CDR3aa: CASGETSGNTIYF

v_gene: TRBV12-3/TRBV12-4
j_gene: TRBJ2-5
abundance: many
d_gene: .
CDR3nt: TGTGCCAGCAGTTTAACATCAGGGGCGCGGGGAGAGACCCAGTACTTC
CDR3aa: CASSLTSGARGETQYF

v_gene: TRBV20-1
j_gene: TRBJ2-5
abundance: many
d_gene: .
CDR3nt: TGCAGTGCAAGGGGGGAGACCCAGTACTTC
CDR3aa: CSARGETQYF

v_gene: TRBV28
j_gene: TRBJ2-7
abundance: many
d_gene: TRBD2
CDR3nt: TGTGCCACCACAGTTTCGGCTAGCGGGTTCTACGAGCAGTACTTC
CDR3aa: CATTVSASGFYEQYF

v_gene: TRBV18
j_gene: TRBJ1-5
abundance: .
d_gene: .
CDR3nt: TGTGCCAGCTCACCGACAGCCCAGCCCCAGCATTTT
CDR3aa: CASSPTAQPQHF

v_gene: TRBV30
j_gene: TRBJ1-2
abundance: many
d_gene: TRBD1
CDR3nt: TGTGCCTGGAGTTCGGGACAGGGAGTCTGGGGCTACACCTTC
CDR3aa: CAWSSGQGVWGYTF

v_gene: TRBV12-3/TRBV12-4
j_gene: TRBJ1-2
abundance: .
d_gene: .
CDR3nt: TGTGCCAGCAGGAGATTCTATGGCTACACCTTC
CDR3aa: CASRRFYGYTF

v_gene: TRBV4-1
j_gene: TRBJ2-5
abundance: many
d_gene: TRBD1
CDR3nt: TGCGCCAGCAGCCAAGCCGACAGGGCGGAGACCCAGTACTTC
CDR3aa: CASSQADRAETQYF

v_gene: TRBV6-1
j_gene: TRBJ1-2
abundance: many
d_gene: .
CDR3nt: TGTGCCAGCAGTGAACTTGGCTACACCTTC
CDR3aa: CASSELGYTF

v_gene: TRBV5-1
j_gene: TRBJ2-5
abundance: many
d_gene: .
CDR3nt: TGCGCCAGCAGCTTGCAGGGGATTCAAGAGACCCAGTACTTC
CDR3aa: CASSLQGIQETQYF

v_gene: TRBV2
j_gene: TRBJ1-5
abundance: many
d_gene: .
CDR3nt: TGTGCCAGCAGTGCAGAGCTTAGCAATCAGCCCCAGCATTTT
CDR3aa: CASSAELSNQPQHF

v_gene: TRBV6-1
j_gene: TRBJ1-1
abundance: many
d_gene: .
CDR3nt: TGTGCCCCCAGACACACTGAAGCTTTCTTT
CDR3aa: CAPRHTEAFF

v_gene: TRBV28
j_gene: TRBJ2-7
abundance: few
d_gene: .
CDR3nt: TGTGCCAGCAGTTGGGGGGAATTAGCCTACGAGCAGTACTTC
CDR3aa: CASSWGELAYEQYF

v_gene: TRBV7-3
j_gene: TRBJ1-1
abundance: many
d_gene: .
CDR3nt: TGTGCCAGCAGGTTTAGACCGAACACTGAAGCTTTCTTT
CDR3aa: CASRFRPNTEAFF

v_gene: TRBV6-1
j_gene: TRBJ2-7
abundance: .
d_gene: .
CDR3nt: TGTGCCAGCACCCGCTCTACAGTGGAGCACGAGCAGTACTTC
CDR3aa: CASTRSTVEHEQYF

v_gene: TRBV25-1
j_gene: TRBJ2-5
abundance: many
d_gene: .
CDR3nt: TGTGCCAGCAGTGAATTAAGGACATCATCGGGGGAGACCCAGTACTTC
CDR3aa: CASSELRTSSGETQYF

v_gene: TRBV6-5
j_gene: TRBJ2-5
abundance: many
d_gene: TRBD2
CDR3nt: TGTGCCAGCAGTTACTCGAGCGCTGGACTAGCGGGAGGGCAGGAGACCCAGTACTTC
CDR3aa: CASSYSSAGLAGGQETQYF

v_gene: TRBV7-3
j_gene: TRBJ2-5
abundance: .
d_gene: TRBD2
CDR3nt: TGTGCCAGCAGCTTGGGGACTAGCGGGAGTGGGGAGACCCAGTACTTC
CDR3aa: CASSLGTSGSGETQYF

v_gene: TRBV12-3/TRBV12-4
j_gene: TRBJ2-1
abundance: .
d_gene: .
CDR3nt: TGTGCCAGCACCTTTGGTGGTTCCCGGAATGAGCAGTTCTTC
CDR3aa: CASTFGGSRNEQFF

v_gene: TRBV6-1
j_gene: TRBJ2-7
abundance: .
d_gene: TRBD1
CDR3nt: TGTGCCAGCAGCACCCGAGGAGGGGACAGGGGACCCTACGAGCAGTACTTC
CDR3aa: CASSTRGGDRGPYEQYF

v_gene: TRBV2
j_gene: TRBJ2-2
abundance: .
d_gene: .
CDR3nt: TGTGCCACCGGGACAAACACCGGGGAGCTGTTTTTT
CDR3aa: CATGTNTGELFF

v_gene: TRBV6-1
j_gene: TRBJ1-1
abundance: .
d_gene: TRBD1
CDR3nt: TGTGCCAGCAGCACAGGGGGATGGACTGAAGCTTTCTTT
CDR3aa: CASSTGGWTEAFF